Presented here are 4 T cell receptor beta chains from one specimen sequenced in a study of control samples from healthy donors and cancer patients. The data were produced by immunoSEQ multiplex PCR, yet TCRdb's version contains in-frame clones alone and is incomplete. The sample shows around 160,000 clones, approximately 93% of them seen only once. The sequencing sample was made of blood. These receptors were obtained from a young man in good health.

J is TRBJ1-2 and V is TRBV28, with D maybe TRBD1 (5 bases). The V end was cut by 5 bases, the J end by 6 bases, with 10 bases between. This CDR3 is built from 12 residues. Germline V gene sequence: CDR1 MDHEN, CDR2 SYDVKM. The CDR3 here is CASSRGGNGYTF. DNA for the CDR3: TGTGCCAGCAGTCGGGGGGGAAATGGCTACACCTTC.

The chain employs TRBV7-9 and TRBJ2-7, with TRBD1 as a possible D gene (5 bases). This CDR3 comprises 13 residues. CDR1 is SEHNR and CDR2 is FQNEAQ in the germline V gene (reference sequence). Trimming left V 4 bases short and J 2 bases short, with 9 bases between. Here the CDR3 DNA reads TGTGCCAGCAGCTCGGGCAGGGCCTACGAGCAGTACTTC. Translating gives CASSSGRAYEQYF.

A single count supports this clone. This rearrangement joins TRBV4-1 to TRBJ2-3; TRBD2 matches 12 bases. After removal of 0 bases from V and 6 bases from J, the junction contained 7 bases not matched to a gene. The CDR3 runs 17 residues. The germline gives CDR1 MGHRA, CDR2 YSYEKL. The CDR3 spells CASSQEGASGGVDTQYF. CDR3 bases: TGCGCCAGCAGCCAAGAAGGGGCTAGCGGGGGGGTGGATACGCAGTATTTT.

This clone was observed once. The J gene is TRBJ1-6, the V gene TRBV7-9; TRBD1 is a possible D gene (5 bases). The CDR3 covers 15 residues. V lost 5 bases and J 10 bases, leaving 18 bases between the germline ends. Germline CDR1 SEHNR, CDR2 FQNEAQ (reference sequence). The CDR3 coding sequence is TGTGCCAGCAGCCCCAACGCAGGGTCTATCTCACCCCTCCACTTT. This sequence encodes CASSPNAGSISPLHF.